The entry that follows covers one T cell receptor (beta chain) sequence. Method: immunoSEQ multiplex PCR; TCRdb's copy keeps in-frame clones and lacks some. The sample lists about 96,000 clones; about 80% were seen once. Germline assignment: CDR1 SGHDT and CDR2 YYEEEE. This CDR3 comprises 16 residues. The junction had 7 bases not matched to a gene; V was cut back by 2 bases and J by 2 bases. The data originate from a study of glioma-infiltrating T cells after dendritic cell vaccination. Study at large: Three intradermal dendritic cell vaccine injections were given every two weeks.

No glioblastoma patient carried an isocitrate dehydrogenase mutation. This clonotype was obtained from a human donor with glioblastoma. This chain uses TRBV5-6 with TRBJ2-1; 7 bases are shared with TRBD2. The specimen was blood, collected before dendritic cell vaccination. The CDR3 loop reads CASSLRAGVTYNEQFF. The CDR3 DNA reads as TGTGCCAGCAGCTTACGGGCGGGAGTAACCTACAATGAGCAGTTCTTC.